The entry below describes one T cell receptor (beta chain). Its antigen remains unidentified. This entry belongs to a study of immune cell composition in non-small cell lung cancer. Study-wide points: Squamous carcinomas (approximately 80%) more often had tumour-associated clones >0.5% than adenocarcinomas (roughly 35%). Lung adenocarcinomas had lower top 10 clone scores and clonality than squamous tumours. It was not proven that tumour-reactive clones equal dominant tumour-associated clones. No significant correlation existed between pack-years smoked and tumour clonality.

Trimming shortened V by 3 bases and J by 4 bases, and 18 bases separated the two germline ends. Germline CDR1 LNHDA, CDR2 SQIVND (reference sequence). The CDR3 runs 16 residues. TCRdb keeps only in-frame clones here, not all; method: immunoSEQ multiplex PCR. The sample has roughly 8,300 clones, 76% seen once. The clonotype originates from a human donor with non-small cell lung cancer. The sequenced material came from lung tumor tissue. This sequence joins TRBV19 and TRBJ2-5, with D possibly matching TRBD1 (6 bases). The CDR3 region has the DNA TGTGCCAGTAGTATGACCCGGGCTCTCAGGGGAGAGACCCAGTACTTC. Its protein is CASSMTRALRGETQYF. Full variable domain (missing parts from reference TRBV19 and TRBJ2-5): DGGITQSPKYLFRKEGQNVTLSCEQNLNHDAMYWYRQDPGQGLRLIYYSQIVNDFQKGDIAEGYSVSREKKESFPLTVTSAQKNPTAFYLCASSMTRALRGETQYFGPGTRLLVL.